The following is a T cell receptor (delta chain) sequence with its context. Its antigen is unidentified. The germline V gene has CDR1 TSWWSYY and CDR2 QGS. The CDR3 spans 19 residues. Unmatched junction bases numbered 14, after V lost 2 bases and J lost 0 bases. These data originate in a study of Vδ1+ human thymocytes. Broader study findings: Thymic TRG and TRD repertoires appeared highly polyclonal.

RNA was extracted from the cells and then reverse transcribed. The CDR3 regions were amplified by multiplex PCR from V-gene primers to a constant-region primer. TCRdb re-analyzed the multiplex PCR reads via CATT. The sample includes under 30,000 delta-chain clones, about 7% seen only once; the top ten take approximately 1%. The sequence derives from a girl younger than two who had congenital heart surgery. The rearrangement joins TRDV1 to TRDJ1; the match to TRDD3 covers 8 bases. Sequencing was carried out using Vdelta1+ gamma-delta thymocytes from the thymus. Subset here: FACS-sorted CD3+ TCRalphabeta- TCRVdelta1+ TCRVdelta2- thymocytes. Here the CDR3 reads CALGEDPWTLGGYTDKLIF. Written as DNA, the CDR3 is TGTGCTCTTGGGGAAGACCCTTGGACCCTTGGGGGATACACCGATAAACTCATCTTT.